This T cell receptor beta chain was sequenced in a study of cytotoxic CD8 clonotypes in ibrutinib-treated CLL. Study results and limitations: Clonality (at baseline) was higher than in age-matched healthy donors and tracked circulating CD8+ T-cell counts.

This clone has a single count. The antigen remains undetermined. Here immunoSEQ multiplex PCR was the method, and the copy in TCRdb shows in-frame clones only, minus some. The sample lists over 120,000 clones, around 84% occurring once. Material: PBMCs, obtained after 36 months of ibrutinib treatment. The clonotype was recovered from a human donor with chronic lymphocytic leukemia.

CDR3 sequence: CASSGLAESTGELFF. The CDR3 DNA reads as TGTGCCAGCAGCGGACTAGCGGAGAGCACCGGGGAGCTGTTTTTT. The chain joins TRBV9 to TRBJ2-2; 9 nucleotides match TRBD2. The V gene's germline CDR1 is SGDLS and CDR2 YYNGEE. The trim removed 3 bases at V and 4 bases at J, leaving 4 bases unmatched. This CDR3 has 15 amino acids.